This T cell receptor (beta chain) originates from a study of cytomegalovirus exposure and HLA in healthy donors. On the study more broadly: The early release's HLA-typed donors yielded 78 million or so unique TCRs.

PCR used 60 Vbeta primers and 13 Jbeta primers. Profiling relied on immunoSEQ multiplex PCR, and the TCRdb table lists in-frame clones only, not all of them. The sample carries some 78,000 clones, approximately 80% recorded once. CDR3 length: 14 amino acids. V was cut by 5 bases and J by 6 bases, with 13 bases left in between. Germline V gives CDR1 MNHNS, CDR2 SASEGT. The sample was PBMCs. The chain carries TRBV6-1 and TRBJ2-2; no reliable D call. The sequence came from a woman in her fifties or sixties in good health and CMV-seropositive. The CDR3 loop reads CASSPSRGAGELFF. The CDR3 nucleotides read TGTGCCAGCAGTCCCAGCCGTGGAGCCGGGGAGCTGTTTTTT.